This TCR beta chain was documented in a study of preoperative IRX-2 immunotherapy in early breast cancer. Concerning this clone: The sample contains more than one DNA sequence encoding this CDR3.

J lost 2 bases, V lost 2 bases, and 1 base had no gene match. The germline V gene has CDR1 MDHEN and CDR2 SYDVKM. The CDR3 covers 14 residues. Repertoires were generated with immunoSEQ multiplex PCR, while TCRdb's copy carries only in-frame clones and drops some. The sample includes more than 20,000 clones, roughly 75% of them seen just once. Noted treatment: preoperative locoregional IRX-2 cytokine immunotherapy. Samples came from a phase Ib trial of preoperative locoregional IRX-2 cytokine immunotherapy. The receptor comes from a human donor with breast cancer. The specimen comprised lymph node tissue, sampled after IRX-2 immunotherapy. The gene calls are TRBV28 and TRBJ2-7; 9 bases are a match to TRBD1. CDR3 nucleotides: TGTGCCAGCAGTTTAGGGACAGGGCCCTACGAGCAGTACTTC. Protein sequence: CASSLGTGPYEQYF. Using reference TRBV28 and TRBJ2-7 for the parts outside the CDR3, the full variable domain is DVKVTQSSRYLVKRTGEKVFLECVQDMDHENMFWYRQDPGLGLRLIYFSYDVKMKEKGDIPEGYSVSREKKERFSLILESASTNQTSMYLCASSLGTGPYEQYFGPGTRLTVT.